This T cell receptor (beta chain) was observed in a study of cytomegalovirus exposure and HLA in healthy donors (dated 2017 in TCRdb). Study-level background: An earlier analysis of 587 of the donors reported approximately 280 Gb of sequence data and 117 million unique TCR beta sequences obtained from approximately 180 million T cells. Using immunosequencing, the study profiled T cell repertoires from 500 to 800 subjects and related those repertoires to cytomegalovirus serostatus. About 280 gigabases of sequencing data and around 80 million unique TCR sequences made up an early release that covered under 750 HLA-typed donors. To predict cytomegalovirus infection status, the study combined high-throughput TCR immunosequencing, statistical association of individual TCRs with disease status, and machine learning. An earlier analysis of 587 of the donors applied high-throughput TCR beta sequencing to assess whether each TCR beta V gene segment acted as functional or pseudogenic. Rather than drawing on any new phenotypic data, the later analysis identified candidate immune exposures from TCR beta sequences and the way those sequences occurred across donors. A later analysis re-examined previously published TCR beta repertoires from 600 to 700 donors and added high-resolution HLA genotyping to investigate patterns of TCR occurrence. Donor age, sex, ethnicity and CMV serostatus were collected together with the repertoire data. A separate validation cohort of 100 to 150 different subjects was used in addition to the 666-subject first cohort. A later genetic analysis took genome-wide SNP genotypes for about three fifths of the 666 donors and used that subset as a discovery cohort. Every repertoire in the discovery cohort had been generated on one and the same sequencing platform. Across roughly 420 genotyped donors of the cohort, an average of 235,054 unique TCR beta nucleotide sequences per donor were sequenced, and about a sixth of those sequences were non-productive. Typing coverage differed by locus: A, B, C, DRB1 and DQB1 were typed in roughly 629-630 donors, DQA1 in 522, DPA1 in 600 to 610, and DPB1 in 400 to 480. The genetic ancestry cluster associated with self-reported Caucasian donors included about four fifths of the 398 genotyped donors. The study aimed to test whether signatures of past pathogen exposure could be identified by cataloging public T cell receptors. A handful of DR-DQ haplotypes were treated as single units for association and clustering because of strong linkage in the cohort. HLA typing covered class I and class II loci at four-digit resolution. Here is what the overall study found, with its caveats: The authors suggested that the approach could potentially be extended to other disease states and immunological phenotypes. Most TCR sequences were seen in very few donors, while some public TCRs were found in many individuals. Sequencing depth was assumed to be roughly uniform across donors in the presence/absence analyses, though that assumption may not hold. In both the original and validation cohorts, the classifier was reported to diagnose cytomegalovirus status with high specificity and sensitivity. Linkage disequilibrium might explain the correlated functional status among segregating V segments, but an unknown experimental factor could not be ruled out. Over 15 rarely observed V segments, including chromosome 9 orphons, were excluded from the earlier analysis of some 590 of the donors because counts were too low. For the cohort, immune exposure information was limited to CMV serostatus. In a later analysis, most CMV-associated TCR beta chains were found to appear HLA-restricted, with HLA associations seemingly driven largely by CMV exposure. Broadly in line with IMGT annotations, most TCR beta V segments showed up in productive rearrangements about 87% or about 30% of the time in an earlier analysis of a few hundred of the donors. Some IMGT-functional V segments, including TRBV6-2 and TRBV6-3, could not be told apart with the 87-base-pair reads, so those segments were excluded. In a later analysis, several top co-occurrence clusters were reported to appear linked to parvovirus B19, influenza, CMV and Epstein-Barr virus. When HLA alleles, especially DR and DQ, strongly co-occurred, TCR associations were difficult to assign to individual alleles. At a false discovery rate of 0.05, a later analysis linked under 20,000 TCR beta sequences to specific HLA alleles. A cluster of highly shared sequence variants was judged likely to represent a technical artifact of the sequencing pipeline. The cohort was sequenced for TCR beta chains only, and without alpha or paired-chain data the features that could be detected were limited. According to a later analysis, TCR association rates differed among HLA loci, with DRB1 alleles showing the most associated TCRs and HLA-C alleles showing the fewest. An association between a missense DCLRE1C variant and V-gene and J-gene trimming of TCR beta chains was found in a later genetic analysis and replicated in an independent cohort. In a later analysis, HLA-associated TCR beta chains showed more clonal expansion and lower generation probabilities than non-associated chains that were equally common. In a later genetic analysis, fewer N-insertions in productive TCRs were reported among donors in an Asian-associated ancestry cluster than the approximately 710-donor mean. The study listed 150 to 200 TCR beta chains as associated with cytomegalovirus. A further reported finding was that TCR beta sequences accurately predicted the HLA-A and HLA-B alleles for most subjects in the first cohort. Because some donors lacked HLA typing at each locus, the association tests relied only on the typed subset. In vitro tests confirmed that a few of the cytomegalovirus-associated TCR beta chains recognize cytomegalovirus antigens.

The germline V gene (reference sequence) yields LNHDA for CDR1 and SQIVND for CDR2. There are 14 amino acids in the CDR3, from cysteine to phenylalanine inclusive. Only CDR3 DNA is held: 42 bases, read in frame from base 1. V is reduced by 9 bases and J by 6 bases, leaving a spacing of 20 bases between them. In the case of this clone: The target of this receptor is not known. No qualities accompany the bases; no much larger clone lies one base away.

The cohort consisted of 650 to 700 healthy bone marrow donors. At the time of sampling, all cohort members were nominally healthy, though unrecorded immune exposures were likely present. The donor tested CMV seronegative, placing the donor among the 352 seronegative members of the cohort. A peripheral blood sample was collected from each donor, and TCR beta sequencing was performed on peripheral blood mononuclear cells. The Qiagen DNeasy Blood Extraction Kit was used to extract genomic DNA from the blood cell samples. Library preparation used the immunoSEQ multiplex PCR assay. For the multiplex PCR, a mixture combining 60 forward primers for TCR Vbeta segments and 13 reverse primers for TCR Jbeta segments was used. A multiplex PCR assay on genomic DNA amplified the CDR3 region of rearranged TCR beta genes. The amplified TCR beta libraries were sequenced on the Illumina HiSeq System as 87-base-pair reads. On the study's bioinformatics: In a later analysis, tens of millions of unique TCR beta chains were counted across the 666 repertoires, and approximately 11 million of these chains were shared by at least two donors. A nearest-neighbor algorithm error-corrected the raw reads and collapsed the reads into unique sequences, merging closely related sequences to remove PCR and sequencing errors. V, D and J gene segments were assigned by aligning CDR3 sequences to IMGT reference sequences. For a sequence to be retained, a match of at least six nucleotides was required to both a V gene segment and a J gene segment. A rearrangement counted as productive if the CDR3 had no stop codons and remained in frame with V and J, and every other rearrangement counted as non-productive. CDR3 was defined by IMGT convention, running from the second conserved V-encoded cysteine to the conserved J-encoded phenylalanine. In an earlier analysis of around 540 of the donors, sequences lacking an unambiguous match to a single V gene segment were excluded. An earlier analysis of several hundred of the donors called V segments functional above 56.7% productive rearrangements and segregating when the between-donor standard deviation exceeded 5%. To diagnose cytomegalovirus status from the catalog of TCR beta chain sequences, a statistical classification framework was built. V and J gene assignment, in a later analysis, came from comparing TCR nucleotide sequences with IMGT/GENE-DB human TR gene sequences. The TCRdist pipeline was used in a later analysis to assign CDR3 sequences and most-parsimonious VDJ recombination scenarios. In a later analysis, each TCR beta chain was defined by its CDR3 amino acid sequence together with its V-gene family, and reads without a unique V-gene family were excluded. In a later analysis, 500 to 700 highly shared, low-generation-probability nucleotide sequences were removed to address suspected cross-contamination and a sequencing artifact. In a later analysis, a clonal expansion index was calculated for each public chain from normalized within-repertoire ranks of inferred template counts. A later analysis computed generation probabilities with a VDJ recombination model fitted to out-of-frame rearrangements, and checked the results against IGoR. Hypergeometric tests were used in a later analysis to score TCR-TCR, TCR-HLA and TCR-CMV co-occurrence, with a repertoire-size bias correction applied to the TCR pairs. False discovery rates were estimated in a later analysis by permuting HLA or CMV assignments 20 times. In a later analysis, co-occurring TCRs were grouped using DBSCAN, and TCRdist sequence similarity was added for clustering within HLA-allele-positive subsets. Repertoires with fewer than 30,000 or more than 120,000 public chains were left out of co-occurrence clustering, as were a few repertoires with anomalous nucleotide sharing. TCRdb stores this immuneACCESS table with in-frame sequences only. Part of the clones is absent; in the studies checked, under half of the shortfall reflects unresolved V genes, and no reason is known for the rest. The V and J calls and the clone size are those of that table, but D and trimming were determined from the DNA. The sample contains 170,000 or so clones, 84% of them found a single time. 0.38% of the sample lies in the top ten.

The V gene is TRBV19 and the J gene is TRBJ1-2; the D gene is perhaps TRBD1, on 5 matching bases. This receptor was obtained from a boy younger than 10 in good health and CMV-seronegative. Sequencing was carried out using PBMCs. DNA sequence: TGTGCCAGCAAAACAACCGGAGGGGAAAATGGCTACACCTTC. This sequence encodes CASKTTGGENGYTF. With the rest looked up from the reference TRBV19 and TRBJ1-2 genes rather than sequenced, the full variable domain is DGGITQSPKYLFRKEGQNVTLSCEQNLNHDAMYWYRQDPGQGLRLIYYSQIVNDFQKGDIAEGYSVSREKKESFPLTVTSAQKNPTAFYLCASKTTGGENGYTFGSGTRLTVV.